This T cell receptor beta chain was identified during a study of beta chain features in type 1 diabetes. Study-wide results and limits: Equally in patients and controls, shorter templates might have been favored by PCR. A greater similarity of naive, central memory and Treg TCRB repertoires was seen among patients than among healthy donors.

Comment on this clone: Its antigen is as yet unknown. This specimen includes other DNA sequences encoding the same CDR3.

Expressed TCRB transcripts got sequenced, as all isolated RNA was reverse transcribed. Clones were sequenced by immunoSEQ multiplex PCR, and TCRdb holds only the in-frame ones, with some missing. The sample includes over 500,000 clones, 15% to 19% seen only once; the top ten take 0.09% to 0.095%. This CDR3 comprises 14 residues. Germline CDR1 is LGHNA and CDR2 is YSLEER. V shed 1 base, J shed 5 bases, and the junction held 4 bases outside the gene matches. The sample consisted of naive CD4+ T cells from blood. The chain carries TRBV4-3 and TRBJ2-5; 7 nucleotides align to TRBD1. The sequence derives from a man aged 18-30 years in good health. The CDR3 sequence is CASSQGQGGETQYF. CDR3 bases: TGCGCCAGCAGCCAAGGACAGGGCGGGGAGACCCAGTACTTC.